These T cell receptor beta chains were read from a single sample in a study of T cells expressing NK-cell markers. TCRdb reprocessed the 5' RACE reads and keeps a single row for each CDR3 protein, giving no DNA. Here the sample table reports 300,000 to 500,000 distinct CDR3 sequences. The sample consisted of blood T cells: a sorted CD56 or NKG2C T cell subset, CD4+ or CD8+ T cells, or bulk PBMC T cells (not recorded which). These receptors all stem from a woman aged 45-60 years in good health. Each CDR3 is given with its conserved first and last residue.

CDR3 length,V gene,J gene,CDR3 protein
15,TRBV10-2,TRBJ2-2,CASRAPGGVAGELFF
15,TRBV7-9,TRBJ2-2,CASSSDRLNTGELFF
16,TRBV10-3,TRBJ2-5,CAISGRGLADQETQYF
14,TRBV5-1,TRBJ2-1,CASWASGLYNEQFF
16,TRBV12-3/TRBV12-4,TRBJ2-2,CASSLLWGGGTGELFF
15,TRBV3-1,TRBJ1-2,CASSQDKADFYGYTF
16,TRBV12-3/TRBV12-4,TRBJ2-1,CASTLGGDGIGSRQFF
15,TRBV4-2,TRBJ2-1,CASSPIPASYNEQFF
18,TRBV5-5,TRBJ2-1,CASSLLGVAGGPYNEQFF
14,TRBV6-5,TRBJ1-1,CASRHDIVNTEAFF
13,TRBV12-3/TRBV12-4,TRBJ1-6,CASSPSYDSPLHF
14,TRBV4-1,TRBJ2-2,CASSFTQNTGELFF
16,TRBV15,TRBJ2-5,CATSRGTWTDQETQYF
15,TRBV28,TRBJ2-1,CASSLFSGGGDEQFF
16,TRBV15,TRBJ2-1,CATSPGHSGSYNEQFF
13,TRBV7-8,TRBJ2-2,CASSPGPPGELFF
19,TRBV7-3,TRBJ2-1,CASSLDSQGTSGRLDEQFF
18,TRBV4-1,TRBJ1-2,CASSQEKGTGTPGYGYTF
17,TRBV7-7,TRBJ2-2,CASSRFRDRVNAGELFF
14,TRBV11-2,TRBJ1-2,CASSNTGLHYGYTF
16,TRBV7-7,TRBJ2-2,CASSPKLGLATGELFF
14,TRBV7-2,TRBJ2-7,CASSLVELRREQYF
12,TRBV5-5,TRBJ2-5,CASNIPQETQYF
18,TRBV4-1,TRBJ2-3,CASSQWGQGGFGADTQYF
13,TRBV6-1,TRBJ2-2,CASSIKASGELFF
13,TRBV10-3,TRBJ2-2,CATRPPNTGELFF
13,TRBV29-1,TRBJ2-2,CSAEGENTGELFF
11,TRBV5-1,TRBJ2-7,CASSSAYEQYF
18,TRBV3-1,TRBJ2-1,CASSQDPPTSGRINEQFF
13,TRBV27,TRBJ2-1,CASRGSGGGGWFF
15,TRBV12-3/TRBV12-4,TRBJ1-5,CASSLGGSYNQPQHF
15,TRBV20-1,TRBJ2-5,CSARDNRELGETQYF
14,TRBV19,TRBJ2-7,CASRQDRGSYEQYF
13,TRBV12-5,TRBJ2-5,CASGITGGGTQYF
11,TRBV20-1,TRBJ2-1,CSSGSWNEQFF
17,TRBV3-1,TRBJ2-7,CASSPPRLTGIDGEQYF
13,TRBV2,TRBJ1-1,CASSLDKNTEAFF
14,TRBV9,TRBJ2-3,CASSPQRETDTQYF
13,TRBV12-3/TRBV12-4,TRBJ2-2,CASRGQGPGELFF
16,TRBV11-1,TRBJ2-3,CASSRGTSGVTDTQYF
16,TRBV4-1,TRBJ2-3,CASSQILAGATDTQYF
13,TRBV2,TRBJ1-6,CASSEVALSPLHF
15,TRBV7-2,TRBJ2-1,CASRSLGGMGNEQFF
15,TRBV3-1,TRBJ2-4,CASSQLGGAKNIQYF
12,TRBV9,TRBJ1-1,CASSFGTGGIFF
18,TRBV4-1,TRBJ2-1,CASSQDRGPISSYNEQFF
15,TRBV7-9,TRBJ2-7,CASSSPGQGSNEQYF
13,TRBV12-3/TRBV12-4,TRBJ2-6,CAGRLSGANVLTF
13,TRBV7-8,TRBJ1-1,CASSFSGQQKAFF